The 22 T cell receptor beta chains reported below all come from one sample, sequenced in a study of early T cells in non-severe SARS-CoV-2 infection. TCRdb ran MiXCR on the 5' RACE reads and lists one entry per CDR3 protein. The sample has tens of thousands of distinct CDR3 sequences; around 6.8% are singletons. Sequencing was done on a sample of whole blood. Receptor source: an adult who was a healthcare worker with PCR-confirmed SARS-CoV-2 infection or an uninfected control (not recorded which).

This rearrangement joins TRBV30 to TRBJ2-2; 7 bases line up with TRBD2. Germline V gene lookup returns CDR1 GTSNPN and CDR2 SVGIG (reference sequence). Trimming cost V 2 bases and J 2 bases; bases outside gene matches: 5. The length of the CDR3 is 15 residues. The CDR3 reads CAWSPGGGNTGELFF. The CDR3 DNA reads as TGTGCCTGGAGTCCTGGCGGGGGAAACACCGGGGAGCTGTTTTTT. The whole variable domain, remainder taken from reference TRBV30 and TRBJ2-2, is SQTIHQWPATLVQPVGSPLSLECTVEGTSNPNLYWYRQAAGRGLQLLFYSVGIGQISSEVPQNLSASRPQDRQFILSSKKLLLSDSGFYLCAWSPGGGNTGELFFGEGSRLTVL.

J is TRBJ2-3 and V is TRBV20-1; no clear D gene. CDR1 DFQATT and CDR2 SNEGSKA come from the germline V gene (reference sequence). Trimming stripped 1 base from V and 1 base from J, with 12 bases between. The CDR3 is made up of 15 amino acids. The CDR3, as DNA: TGCAGTGCTAGAGCGTGGGCAGCACGCACAGATACGCAGTATTTT. Translating gives CSARAWAARTDTQYF.

There are a few counts of this clonotype. The chain couples TRBV24-1 to TRBJ2-3; 7 bases fit TRBD2. Germline CDR1 KGHDR, CDR2 SFDVKD. Trimming cost V 1 base and J 3 bases; bases outside gene matches: 6. The CDR3 extends over 16 amino acids. The DNA for the CDR3 is TGTGCCACCAGTGATTTTGCTTCTAGCGGAACAGATACGCAGTATTTT. As protein: CATSDFASSGTDTQYF.

This clonotype was counted at least ten times. V and J are TRBV7-8 and TRBJ1-2; D ambiguous. The V gene's germline CDR1 is SGHVS and CDR2 FQNEAQ. Trimming stripped 2 bases from V and 1 base from J, with 20 bases between. The CDR3 is made up of 18 amino acids. The CDR3 DNA sequence: TGTGCCAGCAGCTTATATATGCAGTCTTTTGCCCTTAACTATGGCTACACCTTC. This sequence encodes CASSLYMQSFALNYGYTF.

This clonotype was found many times. V usage is TRBV6-5 and J usage is TRBJ2-7; 8 positions match TRBD1. Germline V CDR1 and CDR2: MNHEY, SVGAGI. The CDR3 contains 13 residues. V lost 4 bases and J lost 6; bases outside the gene matches: 5. The CDR3 loop is CASSLGTGREQYF. The CDR3 coding sequence is TGTGCCAGCAGTTTGGGGACAGGTCGCGAGCAGTACTTC.

This clonotype came up many times. V gene TRBV3-1 combines with J gene TRBJ1-6; TRBD1 is a possible D gene (5 bases). This CDR3 has 16 residues. CDR1 is LGHDT and CDR2 is YNNKEL in the germline V gene (reference sequence). V lost 4 bases, J lost 7 bases, and 17 bases lay in between. CDR3 sequence reads: CASSLVLGGRNSPLHF. The CDR3 DNA follows: TGTGCCAGCAGCCTCGTCTTGGGGGGGAGAAATTCACCCCTCCACTTT.

The V call is TRBV6-4, the J call TRBJ2-3, with TRBD2 as a possible D gene (6 bases). CDR3 length: 13 residues. The germline gives CDR1 MRHNA, CDR2 SNTAGT. Between the trimmed V and J ends, which lost 2 bases and 9 bases, there was a span of 12 bases. The CDR3 protein is CASSDPLGGTQYF. The DNA for the CDR3 is TGTGCCAGCAGTGACCCCCTCGGAGGGACGCAGTATTTT.

This clonotype was seen many times. The V call is TRBV7-6, the J call TRBJ1-6, with TRBD1 matching over 9 bases. The CDR3 has 15 amino acids. The V and J ends lost 5 bases and 8 bases, in that order; junction bases with no gene match: 7. The germline V gene has CDR1 SGHVS and CDR2 FNYEAQ. The CDR3 protein is CASSIGTGSYSPLHF. The CDR3, as DNA: TGTGCCAGCAGCATCGGGACAGGGAGTTATTCACCCCTCCACTTT.

Details on this clonotype: This clone may be a read error of a much larger clone one base away. The V and J genes are TRBV2 and TRBJ2-7; D gene ambiguous. The germline gives CDR1 SNHLY, CDR2 FYNNEI. The V gene lost 11 bases and the J gene lost 2 bases, with 7 bases spanning the gap. The CDR3 runs to 10 residues. In nucleotides, the CDR3 is TGTGCCCGCGCCACCTACGAGCAGTACTTC. This sequence encodes CARATYEQYF.

There are a few counts of this clonotype. V is TRBV5-1 and J is TRBJ1-1, with 7 bases fitting TRBD1. This CDR3 has 14 amino acids. V was clipped by 3 bases and J by 1 base; unmatched bases: 3. The germline V gene encodes CDR1 SGHRS and CDR2 YFSETQ. The CDR3 sequence is CASSSGQSNTEAFF. The DNA for the CDR3 is TGCGCCAGCAGCTCGGGACAGTCGAACACTGAAGCTTTCTTT.

This clonotype came up a few times. CDR3 sequence: CASSYLAQETQYF. The CDR3, as DNA: TGTGCCAGCAGTTACCTAGCGCAAGAGACCCAGTACTTC. J is TRBJ2-5 and V is TRBV6-5, with D perhaps matching TRBD2 (6 bases). Per the germline V gene, CDR1 is MNHEY and CDR2 is SVGAGI. V lost 2 bases and J 2 bases, leaving 6 bases between the germline ends. This CDR3 spans 13 amino acids.

The sample holds many counts of this clonotype. The gene calls are TRBV7-2 and TRBJ2-3; D possibly corresponds to TRBD1 (5 bases). Trimming removed 1 base from V and 4 bases from J, with 12 bases in between. The CDR3 extends over 15 amino acids. Germline CDR1 SGHTA, CDR2 FQGNSA. CDR3 nucleotides: TGTGCCAGCAGCTTAGGAGCAGGGTATTCAGATACGCAGTATTTT. Residues: CASSLGAGYSDTQYF.

The chain has TRBV11-2 and TRBJ1-1; D possibly corresponds to TRBD1 (5 bases). Germline V gives CDR1 SGHAT, CDR2 FQNNGV. V was clipped by 5 bases and J by 1 base, with 8 bases between them. The CDR3 runs to 13 residues. CDR3 in amino acids: CASSPTENTEAFF. DNA of the CDR3: TGTGCCAGCAGCCCGACAGAGAACACTGAAGCTTTCTTT.

This clonotype was seen more than once but under ten times. The rearrangement uses TRBV7-9 and TRBJ2-3, with D tentatively TRBD1 or TRBD2 (5 bases each). The CDR3 length is 17 residues. V was trimmed by 4 bases and J by 5 bases, leaving 22 bases between them. Per the germline V gene, CDR1 is SEHNR and CDR2 is FQNEAQ (reference sequence). CDR3 in DNA: TGTGCCAGCAGCTCCTCGGGGCAGAAGGGGCCCGGAGATACGCAGTATTTT. Translation: CASSSSGQKGPGDTQYF. Full variable domain (missing parts from reference TRBV7-9 and TRBJ2-3): DTGVSQNPRHKITKRGQNVTFRCDPISEHNRLYWYRQTLGQGPEFLTYFQNEAQLEKSRLLSDRFSAERPKGSFSTLEIQRTEQGDSAMYLCASSSSGQKGPGDTQYFGPGTRLTVL.

The V call is TRBV11-2, the J call TRBJ1-4; maybe TRBD1 (5 bases). CDR1 SGHAT and CDR2 FQNNGV come from the germline V gene. The germline V and J ends were trimmed by 3 bases and 10 bases, with 9 bases remaining between them. The CDR3 runs 12 residues. In DNA, the CDR3 is TGTGCCAGCAGCTTGGGGGTGGGAAAACTGTTTTTT. Amino acid sequence: CASSLGVGKLFF. Using reference TRBV11-2 and TRBJ1-4 for the parts outside the CDR3, the full variable domain is EAGVAQSPRYKIIEKRQSVAFWCNPISGHATLYWYQQILGQGPKLLIQFQNNGVVDDSQLPKDRFSAERLKGVDSTLKIQPAKLEDSAVYLCASSLGVGKLFFGSGTQLSVL.

The chain joins TRBV6-5 to TRBJ2-4, with TRBD1 matching 7 bases. Trimming at V came to 5 bases and at J to 4 bases, leaving 5 bases not matched to a gene. This CDR3 has 14 amino acids. Germline lookup yields CDR1 MNHEY and CDR2 SVGAGI. Here the CDR3 reads CASSPGDRKNIQYF. CDR3 DNA sequence: TGTGCCAGCAGTCCCGGGGACAGAAAAAACATTCAGTACTTC.

This clonotype was detected a few times. The chain couples TRBV12-3 or TRBV12-4 to TRBJ2-3; 8 bases line up with TRBD1. V was clipped by 3 bases and J by 5 bases; unmatched bases: 7. There are 15 residues in the CDR3. CDR3 sequence reads: CASSFSGTGGDTQYF. DNA of the CDR3: TGTGCCAGCAGTTTTTCCGGGACAGGAGGAGATACGCAGTATTTT.

Only a few counts were recorded for this clonotype. This chain connects TRBV29-1 to TRBJ1-2; D possibly corresponds to TRBD1 (6 bases). Germline CDR1 is SQVTM and CDR2 is ANQGSEA. This CDR3 is 13 amino acids long. Deletions cut 4 bases from V and 6 bases from J, with 15 bases between. This CDR3 reads CSVAPPTGNGYTF. Written as DNA, the CDR3 is TGCAGCGTTGCTCCCCCCACAGGGAATGGCTACACCTTC.

This clonotype was seen repeatedly, ten times or more. V is TRBV12-3 or TRBV12-4 and J is TRBJ2-3, with D possibly matching TRBD1 (5 bases). V gave up 0 bases and J gave up 3 bases, with 7 bases separating them. The CDR3 spans 14 residues. This chain's CDR3 is CASSLAQGTDTQYF. The CDR3, as DNA: TGTGCCAGCAGTTTAGCCCAGGGAACAGATACGCAGTATTTT.

This clonotype was seen a handful of times. The chain is built from TRBV3-1 and TRBJ2-7, with 7 bases aligning to TRBD1. V lost 1 base and J lost 2; bases outside the gene matches: 2. Germline V gene lookup returns CDR1 LGHDT and CDR2 YNNKEL (reference sequence). This CDR3 region has 14 residues. The CDR3 DNA follows: TGTGCCAGCAGCCAAGGGGACAGTACCTACGAGCAGTACTTC. Translated: CASSQGDSTYEQYF.

This clonotype was detected only a few times. The chain employs TRBV7-6 and TRBJ2-5, with D perhaps TRBD2 (6 bases). There are 14 residues in the CDR3. The germline gives CDR1 SGHVS, CDR2 FNYEAQ. The V end lost 5 bases, the J end lost 4 bases, and 14 bases lay between the germline ends. The CDR3 DNA is TGTGCCAGCAGCAACCCGTCGGGACTAGAGACCCAGTACTTC. Its protein is CASSNPSGLETQYF.

This clonotype was observed at least ten times. This chain joins TRBV29-1 and TRBJ1-1; a weak D match, TRBD1 (5 bases). This CDR3 is 15 amino acids long. The ends were cut back, 7 bases at V and 1 base at J, with 19 bases in the middle. The germline V gene encodes CDR1 SQVTM and CDR2 ANQGSEA. DNA of the CDR3: TGCAGCGCGGACAAGGCTGGTTACCGGAACACTGAAGCTTTCTTT. It yields the protein CSADKAGYRNTEAFF.